This T cell receptor (beta chain) appears in the sequencing data of a study of shared clonotypes between healthy human individuals. Study-wide results and caveats: Approximately 4.5% was the fraction of naive CD4 clonotypes found shared across four donors.

For this clone: No antigen is known for it. This clone may be a read error of a much larger clone one base away. This same CDR3 is encoded by further DNA sequences in the sample.

Repertoires were generated with immunoSEQ multiplex PCR, while TCRdb's copy carries only in-frame clones and drops some. The profile shows some 1,100,000 clones, about 80% of them singletons. The receptor was derived from a man aged 18-30 years in good health. Some clones in this sample may be carry-over from other donors' samples. Sequenced input: memory CD4+ T cells from PBMCs. The subset is: CD45RA-negative fraction.

The CDR3 sequence is CASSPTGNYGYTF. The CDR3 DNA reads as TGTGCCAGCAGCCCGACAGGGAACTATGGCTACACCTTC. The chain employs TRBV11-2 and TRBJ1-2, with 7 nucleotides matching TRBD1. The V gene end was trimmed by 5 bases and the J gene end by 2 bases; junction bases not matched to a gene: 2. CDR3 length: 13 residues. CDR1 is SGHAT, CDR2 FQNNGV, per germline.